Sequencing of this T cell receptor (beta chain) was carried out in a study of post-analysis software for immune sequencing data. Study conclusions and caveats: In patients, TRBV5-6, TRBV5-1 and TRBV20-1 belonged to five TRBV segments found more frequently than in controls.

Unique molecular identifiers were carried by the TCR beta cDNA libraries. TCRdb reanalysed the PCR reads using MiXCR and keeps one entry per CDR3 protein. The profile shows about 460,000 distinct CDR3 sequences, roughly 45% of them singletons. In this sample, this clonotype turned up a few times. Its antigen is undetermined. The CDR3 length is 13 residues. V was clipped by 5 bases and J by 5 bases, with 10 bases between them. CDR1 and CDR2 from the germline V gene are MRHNA and SNTAGT. The chain is built from TRBV6-4 and TRBJ2-1; a possible D gene is TRBD2 (6 bases). Material: blood. This receptor was taken from a girl aged 10 to 17 with multiple sclerosis. CDR3 sequence reads: CASSLGGHNEQFF. In DNA form, the CDR3 reads TGTGCCAGCAGTCTGGGAGGACACAATGAGCAGTTCTTC.